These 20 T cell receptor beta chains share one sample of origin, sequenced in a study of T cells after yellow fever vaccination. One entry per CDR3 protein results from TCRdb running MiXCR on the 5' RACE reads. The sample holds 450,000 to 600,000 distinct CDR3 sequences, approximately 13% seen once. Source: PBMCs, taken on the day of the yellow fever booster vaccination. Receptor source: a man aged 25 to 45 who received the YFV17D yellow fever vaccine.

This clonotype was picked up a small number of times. CDR3 loop: CASSYGGPGAEQFF. The CDR3 nucleotides are TGCGCCAGCAGCTATGGGGGGCCGGGAGCCGAGCAGTTCTTC. V usage is TRBV5-1 and J usage is TRBJ2-1; D may be TRBD1 or TRBD2 (6 bases each). Germline V gene lookup returns CDR1 SGHRS and CDR2 YFSETQ. Trimming shortened V by 3 bases and J by 10 bases, and 17 bases separated the two germline ends. The CDR3 spans 14 residues.

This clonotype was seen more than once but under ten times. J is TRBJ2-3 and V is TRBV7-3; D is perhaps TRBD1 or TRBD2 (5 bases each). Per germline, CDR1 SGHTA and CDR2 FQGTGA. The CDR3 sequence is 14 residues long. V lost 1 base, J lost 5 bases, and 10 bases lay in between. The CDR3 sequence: CASSLRGRRDTQYF. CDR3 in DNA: TGTGCCAGCAGCTTAAGGGGGAGACGAGATACGCAGTATTTT.

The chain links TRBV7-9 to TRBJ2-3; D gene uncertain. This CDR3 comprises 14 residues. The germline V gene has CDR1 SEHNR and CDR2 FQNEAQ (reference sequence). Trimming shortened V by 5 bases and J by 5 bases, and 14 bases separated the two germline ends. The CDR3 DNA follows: TGTGCCAGCAGCCTCTCGGGCCGTGGAGATACGCAGTATTTT. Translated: CASSLSGRGDTQYF.

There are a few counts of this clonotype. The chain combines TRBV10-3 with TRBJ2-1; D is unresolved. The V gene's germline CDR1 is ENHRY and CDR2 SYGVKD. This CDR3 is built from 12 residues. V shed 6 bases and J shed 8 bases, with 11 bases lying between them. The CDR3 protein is CAIRGQPHEQFF. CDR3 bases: TGTGCCATCAGGGGTCAACCCCATGAGCAGTTCTTC.

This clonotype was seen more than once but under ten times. CDR3 nucleotide sequence: TGTGCCAGCAGCGGGACAGGGGTAGAGACCCAGTACTTC. Translation: CASSGTGVETQYF. This chain connects TRBV5-6 to TRBJ2-5; 10 bases are shared with TRBD1. Germline trimming cut 4 bases from V and 4 bases from J; bases unmatched to any gene: 1. The CDR3 length is 13 residues. The germline CDR1 and CDR2 sequences are SGHDT and YYEEEE.

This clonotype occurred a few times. The CDR3 coding sequence is TGTGCCAGCAGCTTATCCCTAGCGGGTGCCTCCTACAATGAGCAGTTCTTC. Translated, it gives CASSLSLAGASYNEQFF. V usage is TRBV7-2 and J usage is TRBJ2-1; 8 bases are a match to TRBD2. The germline V gene has CDR1 SGHTA and CDR2 FQGNSA. The CDR3 loop spans 17 amino acids. J was trimmed by 0 bases and V by 2 bases; bases with no gene match: 6.

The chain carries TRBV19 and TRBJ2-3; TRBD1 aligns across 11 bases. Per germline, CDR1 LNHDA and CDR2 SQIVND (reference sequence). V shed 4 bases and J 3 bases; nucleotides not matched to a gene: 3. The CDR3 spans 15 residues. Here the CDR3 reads CASSTDRGRTDTQYF. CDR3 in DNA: TGTGCCAGTAGTACGGACAGGGGGCGGACAGATACGCAGTATTTT.

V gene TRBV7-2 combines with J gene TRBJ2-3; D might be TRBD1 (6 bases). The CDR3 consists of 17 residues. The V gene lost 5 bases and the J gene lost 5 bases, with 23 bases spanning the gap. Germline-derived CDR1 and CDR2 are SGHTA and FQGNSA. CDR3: CASSRTTGPLEGDTQYF. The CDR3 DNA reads TGTGCCAGCAGCAGAACAACAGGGCCACTAGAAGGAGATACGCAGTATTTT. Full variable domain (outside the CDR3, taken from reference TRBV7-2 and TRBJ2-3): GAGVSQSPSNKVTEKGKDVELRCDPISGHTALYWYRQSLGQGLEFLIYFQGNSAPDKSGLPSDRFSAERTGGSVSTLTIQRTQQEDSAVYLCASSRTTGPLEGDTQYFGPGTRLTVL.

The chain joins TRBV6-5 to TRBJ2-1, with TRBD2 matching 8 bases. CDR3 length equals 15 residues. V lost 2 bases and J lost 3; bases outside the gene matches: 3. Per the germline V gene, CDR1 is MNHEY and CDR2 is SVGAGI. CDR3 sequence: CASSYQRELYNEQFF. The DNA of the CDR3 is TGTGCCAGCAGTTACCAGCGGGAGCTCTACAATGAGCAGTTCTTC.

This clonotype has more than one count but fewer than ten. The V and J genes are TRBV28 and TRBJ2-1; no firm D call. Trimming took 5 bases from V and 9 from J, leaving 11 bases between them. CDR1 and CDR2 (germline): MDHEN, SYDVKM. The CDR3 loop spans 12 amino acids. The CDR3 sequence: CASSQPRREQFF. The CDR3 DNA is TGTGCCAGCAGTCAACCCAGGCGTGAGCAGTTCTTC.

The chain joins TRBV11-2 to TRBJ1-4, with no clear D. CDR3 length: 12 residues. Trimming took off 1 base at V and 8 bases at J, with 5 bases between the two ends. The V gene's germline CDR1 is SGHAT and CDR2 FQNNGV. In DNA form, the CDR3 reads TGTGCCAGCAGCTTAGTTCGGGAAAAACTGTTTTTT. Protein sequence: CASSLVREKLFF.

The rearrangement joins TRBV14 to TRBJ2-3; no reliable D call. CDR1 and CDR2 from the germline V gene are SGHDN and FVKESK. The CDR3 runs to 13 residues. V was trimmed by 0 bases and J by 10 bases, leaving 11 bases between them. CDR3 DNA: TGTGCCAGCAGCCAAGAAGGGCTATACCCGCAGTATTTT. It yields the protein CASSQEGLYPQYF.

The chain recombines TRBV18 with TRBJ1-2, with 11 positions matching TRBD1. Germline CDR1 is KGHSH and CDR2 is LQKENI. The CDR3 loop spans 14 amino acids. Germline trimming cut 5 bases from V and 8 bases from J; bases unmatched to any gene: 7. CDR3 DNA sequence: TGTGCCAGCTCATCCGGGACAGGGGGTGAAGGCTACACCTTC. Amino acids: CASSSGTGGEGYTF.

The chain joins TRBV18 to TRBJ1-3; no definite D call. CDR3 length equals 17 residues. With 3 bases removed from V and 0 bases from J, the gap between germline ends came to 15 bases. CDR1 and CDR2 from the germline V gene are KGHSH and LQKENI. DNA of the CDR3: TGTGCCAGCTCACCTCATGACCTCGAGTACTCTGGAAACACCATATATTTT. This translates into CASSPHDLEYSGNTIYF.

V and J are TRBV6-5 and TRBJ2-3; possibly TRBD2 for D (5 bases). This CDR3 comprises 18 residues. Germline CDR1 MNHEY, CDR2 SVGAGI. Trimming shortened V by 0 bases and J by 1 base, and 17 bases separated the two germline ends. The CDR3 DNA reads TGTGCCAGCAGTTACTCGGTTTCTGGGGAGTGGGGCACAGATACGCAGTATTTT. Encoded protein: CASSYSVSGEWGTDTQYF.

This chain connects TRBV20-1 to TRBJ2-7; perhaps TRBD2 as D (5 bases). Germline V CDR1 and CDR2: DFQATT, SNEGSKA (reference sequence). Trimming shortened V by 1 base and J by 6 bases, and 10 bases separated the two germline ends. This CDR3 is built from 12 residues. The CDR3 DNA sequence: TGCAGTGCTAGAGTCGGGAAGGGCGAGCAGTACTTC. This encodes CSARVGKGEQYF.

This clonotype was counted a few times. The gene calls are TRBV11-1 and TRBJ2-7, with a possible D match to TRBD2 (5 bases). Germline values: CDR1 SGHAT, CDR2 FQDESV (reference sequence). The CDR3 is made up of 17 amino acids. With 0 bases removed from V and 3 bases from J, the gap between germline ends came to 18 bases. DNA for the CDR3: TGTGCCAGCAGCTTAGCGACTCTGGAGCCGGCGGGCTACGAGCAGTACTTC. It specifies CASSLATLEPAGYEQYF.

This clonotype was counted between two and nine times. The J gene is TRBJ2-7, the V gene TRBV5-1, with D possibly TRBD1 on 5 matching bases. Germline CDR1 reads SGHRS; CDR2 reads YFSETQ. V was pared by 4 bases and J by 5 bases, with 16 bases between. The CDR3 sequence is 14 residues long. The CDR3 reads CASSPAQGTNEQYF. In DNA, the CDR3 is TGCGCCAGCAGCCCGGCCCAGGGTACCAACGAGCAGTACTTC.

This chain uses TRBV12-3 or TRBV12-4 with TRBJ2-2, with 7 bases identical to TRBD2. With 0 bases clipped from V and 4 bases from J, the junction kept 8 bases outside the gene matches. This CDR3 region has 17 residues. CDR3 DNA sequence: TGTGCCAGCAGTTTAGCTTCCGGGACTACCCCCACCGGGGAGCTGTTTTTT. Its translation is CASSLASGTTPTGELFF.

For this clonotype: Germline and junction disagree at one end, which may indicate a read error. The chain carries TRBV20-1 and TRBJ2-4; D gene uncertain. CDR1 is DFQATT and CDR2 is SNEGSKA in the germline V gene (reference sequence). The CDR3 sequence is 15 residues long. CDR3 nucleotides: TGCAGTGGTAGAACCTACCCCGAGGCCAAAAACATTCAGTACTTC. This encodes CSGRTYPEAKNIQYF.